Below, 18 T cell receptor beta chains from the same sample are listed, as sequenced in a study of control samples from healthy donors and cancer patients. The assay was immunoSEQ multiplex PCR, and TCRdb's table has in-frame clones only and misses some. The sample has 100,000 or so clones, 86% seen once. The sample was blood. These TCRs come from a woman between 45 and 60 years old in good health.

This chain joins TRBV12-3 or TRBV12-4 and TRBJ1-3; no firm D call. The V end was cut by 4 bases, the J end by 3 bases, with 7 bases between. The CDR3 is 13 residues long. CDR3 residues: CASSSNIGNTIYF. DNA for the CDR3: TGTGCCAGCAGTTCAAACATTGGAAACACCATATATTTT.

The J gene is TRBJ1-5, the V gene TRBV6-5; tentatively, D is TRBD1 (5 bases). Germline CDR1 MNHEY, CDR2 SVGAGI. Trimming removed 2 bases at V and 1 base at J, with 9 bases between. The CDR3 length is 15 residues. The CDR3 DNA reads as TGTGCCAGCAGTTACGACAGATCGAGCAATCAGCCCCAGCATTTT. Its protein product is CASSYDRSSNQPQHF.

The chain uses TRBV12-3 or TRBV12-4 and TRBJ2-7; TRBD1 might be the D (5 bases). CDR3 length: 12 residues. Deletions cut 6 bases from V and 3 bases from J, with 9 bases between. In DNA form, the CDR3 reads TGTGCCAGCAGAACCCAGGGCTACGAGCAGTACTTC. This translates into CASRTQGYEQYF.

V is TRBV3-1 (or the pseudogene TRBV3-2) and J is TRBJ2-3, with TRBD2 matching 8 bases. After removal of 1 base from V and 2 bases from J, the junction contained 11 bases not matched to a gene. The germline V gene encodes CDR1 LGHDT and CDR2 YNNKEL (reference sequence). The CDR3 has 18 residues. The CDR3 is CASSQVASGSFYTDTQYF. The DNA for the CDR3 is TGTGCCAGCAGCCAAGTCGCCAGCGGGAGTTTTTACACAGATACGCAGTATTTT.

The table lists this clone with a few counts. The chain employs TRBV15 and TRBJ1-1, with a tentative D call TRBD1 (5 bases). CDR1 and CDR2 (germline): LNHNV, YYDKDF (reference sequence). CDR3 length equals 15 residues. V was trimmed by 5 bases and J by 5 bases, leaving 18 bases between them. CDR3 loop: CATSAGTLGGTEAFF. CDR3 coding DNA: TGTGCCACCAGCGCCGGGACCTTGGGTGGGACTGAAGCTTTCTTT.

The chain combines TRBV27 with TRBJ1-2; TRBD1 agrees at 9 bases. The CDR3 contains 14 residues. Germline V gene data show CDR1 as MNHEY and CDR2 as SMNVEV (reference sequence). V lost 5 bases, J lost 5 bases, and 6 bases stayed unmatched. This CDR3 reads CASSSGTGRYGYTF. The CDR3 bases are TGTGCCAGCAGTAGCGGGACAGGGCGGTATGGCTACACCTTC.

The chain has TRBV7-2 and TRBJ1-2; D possibly corresponds to TRBD1 (6 bases). Germline V CDR1 and CDR2: SGHTA, FQGNSA. CDR3 length equals 15 residues. Trimming shortened V by 5 bases and J by 8 bases, and 21 bases separated the two germline ends. Written as DNA, the CDR3 is TGTGCCAGCAGCCCCTCCGGGGGGGCAGGGGAGGGCTACACCTTC. This sequence encodes CASSPSGGAGEGYTF.

V and J are TRBV6-6 and TRBJ1-5, with D uncertain. The CDR3 length is 15 residues. Germline V gene data show CDR1 as MNHNY and CDR2 as SVGAGI (reference sequence). The germline V and J ends were trimmed by 5 bases and 1 base, with 12 bases remaining between them. In nucleotides, the CDR3 is TGTGCCAGCAGTGACGACGCTATAAGCAATCAGCCCCAGCATTTT. This sequence encodes CASSDDAISNQPQHF.

This clone is a singleton in its sample. The J gene is TRBJ1-3, the V gene TRBV19; D gene uncertain. Germline V gene sequence: CDR1 LNHDA, CDR2 SQIVND (reference sequence). The V and J ends lost 10 bases and 4 bases respectively, with 14 bases between them. The CDR3 has 13 amino acids. The CDR3 bases are TGTGCCATCCGACCAACGGCAGGAAACACCATATATTTT. Its protein is CAIRPTAGNTIYF. Full variable domain (outside the CDR3, taken from reference TRBV19 and TRBJ1-3): DGGITQSPKYLFRKEGQNVTLSCEQNLNHDAMYWYRQDPGQGLRLIYYSQIVNDFQKGDIAEGYSVSREKKESFPLTVTSAQKNPTAFYLCAIRPTAGNTIYFGEGSWLTVV.

This rearrangement joins TRBV5-1 to TRBJ2-5; 9 bases match TRBD2. With 4 bases clipped from V and 1 base from J, the junction kept 5 bases outside the gene matches. This CDR3 is built from 15 residues. Looked up from germline, CDR1 is SGHRS and CDR2 is YFSETQ. CDR3 sequence reads: CASSGGTSSQETQYF. CDR3 bases: TGCGCCAGCAGCGGCGGGACTAGCAGCCAAGAGACCCAGTACTTC.

The rearrangement uses TRBV3-1 (or the pseudogene TRBV3-2) and TRBJ1-3; D is unresolved. Germline loops: CDR1 LGHDT, CDR2 YNNKEL (reference sequence). Trimming removed 7 bases at V and 0 bases at J, with 10 bases between. The CDR3 runs 14 residues. CDR3 region: CASNPSSSGNTIYF. The DNA of the CDR3 is TGTGCCAGCAACCCCAGCTCCTCTGGAAACACCATATATTTT.

Of note for this clone: One end of the junction does not line up with germline, which may come from a read error. The identical CDR3 is also encoded by other nucleotide sequences in the sample. The gene calls are TRBV12-5 and TRBJ2-1, with 12 nucleotides matching TRBD2. The germline CDR1 and CDR2 sequences are LGHNT and FRNRAP. The CDR3 spans 16 residues. CDR3 loop: CASGLGLAGGQDEQFF. As DNA, the CDR3 is TGTGCTAGTGGGTTGGGGCTAGCGGGGGGGCAGGATGAGCAGTTCTTC.

CDR3 sequence (DNA): TGTGCCAGTAGTCCCGGACAGGGACTGTACGAGCAGTACTTC. Its protein product is CASSPGQGLYEQYF. The chain recombines TRBV19 with TRBJ2-7; 8 bases map to TRBD1. The CDR3 runs to 14 residues. V lost 5 bases, J lost 4 bases, and 7 bases stayed unmatched. The germline V gene encodes CDR1 LNHDA and CDR2 SQIVND (reference sequence).

This clone was detected a few times. V is TRBV7-2 and J is TRBJ2-5; the match to TRBD2 covers 12 bases. The CDR3 sequence is 21 residues long. The V gene end was trimmed by 0 bases and the J gene end by 2 bases; junction bases not matched to a gene: 16. The germline V gene encodes CDR1 SGHTA and CDR2 FQGNSA. DNA for the CDR3: TGTGCCAGCAGCTTAGCCTTTTGGCCCGGGACTAGCGGGCAATTTCAAGAGACCCAGTACTTC. Translation: CASSLAFWPGTSGQFQETQYF.

The chain combines TRBV29-1 with TRBJ1-2, with 8 bases aligning to TRBD1. The CDR3 has 13 residues. Germline V gives CDR1 SQVTM, CDR2 ANQGSEA. Unmatched junction bases numbered 6, after V lost 4 bases and J lost 5 bases. CDR3 nucleotide sequence: TGCAGCGTTGGCCAGGGGGCCGGGTATGGCTACACCTTC. Translating gives CSVGQGAGYGYTF.

J is TRBJ2-7 and V is TRBV7-9; D is undetermined. The ends were cut back, 5 bases at V and 7 bases at J, with 18 bases in the middle. Germline V gene lookup returns CDR1 SEHNR and CDR2 FQNEAQ (reference sequence). CDR3 size: 14 residues. The CDR3 DNA is TGTGCCAGCAGCGACCCCAGGTTCCTCGGGGAGCAGTACTTC. It codes for CASSDPRFLGEQYF.

The chain couples TRBV7-9 to TRBJ1-2; 8 bases match TRBD1. The V segment lost 1 base and the J segment 7 bases; nucleotides outside the gene matches: 5. Germline V lookup: CDR1 SEHNR, CDR2 FQNEAQ (reference sequence). The CDR3 runs 14 residues. The CDR3, as DNA: TGTGCCAGCAGCTTAGTTGGACAGGGACGTGGCTACACCTTC. Protein: CASSLVGQGRGYTF.

This clone has a single count. The chain combines TRBV3-1 (or the pseudogene TRBV3-2) with TRBJ2-1; 14 bases match TRBD2. Germline CDR1 and CDR2: LGHDT and YNNKEL (reference sequence). The CDR3 is made up of 18 amino acids. V lost 5 bases, J lost 7 bases, and 13 bases stayed unmatched. The CDR3 spells CASSVTGTSGSRLNEQFF. In DNA, the CDR3 is TGTGCCAGCAGCGTTACCGGGACTAGCGGGAGTAGGTTAAATGAGCAGTTCTTC.